Listed below are T cell receptor beta chains from one sample, sequenced in a study of PD-1 blockade in classical Hodgkin lymphoma. Sequencing used immunoSEQ multiplex PCR; TCRdb keeps in-frame clones, though not all of them. The profile shows some 90,000 clones, around 90% of them singletons. Sequenced material: peripheral blood mononuclear cells (PBMCs), taken before the second cycle of nivolumab. The receptors shown here come from a human donor with classical Hodgkin lymphoma. Both conserved end residues are part of each CDR3. The D gene is left open where the match is weak. Clone size appears in some rows only: once, few, many, or a class for an expanded clone.

>TRBV11-2|TRBJ2-7|TRBD1|.|13
TGTGCCAGCAGCCCAGGACAGGGGTACGAGCAGTACTTC
CASSPGQGYEQYF
>TRBV12-2|TRBJ2-3|.|.|20
TGTGCAAGTCGCTTACCCTATGGCCACACGGTAGCGAGAAACACAGATACGCAGTATTTT
CASRLPYGHTVARNTDTQYF
>TRBV30|TRBJ2-2|.|.|13
TGTGCCTGGAGTGTACGAATCGCCGGGGAGCTGTTTTTT
CAWSVRIAGELFF
>TRBV29-1|TRBJ1-1|TRBD1|few|15
TGCAGCGTCGAAAGAAGCACAGGGGGCGCCGGGAAGGCTTTCTTT
CSVERSTGGAGKAFF
>TRBV5-1|TRBJ2-5|TRBD2|.|15
TGCGCCAGCAGCACAGAGACTAGCCGGGGAGAGACCCAGTACTTC
CASSTETSRGETQYF
>TRBV30|TRBJ1-3|.|.|15
TGTGCCTGGAGTGCGCTAGGGTACTCTGGAAACACCATATATTTT
CAWSALGYSGNTIYF
>TRBV19|TRBJ2-2|TRBD1|.|13
TGTGCCAGTACGATCCGGACAGGACGGGAGCTGTTTTTT
CASTIRTGRELFF
>TRBV15|TRBJ2-1|TRBD2|.|14
TGTGCCACCAGCGGACTAGCGGGAGGCATTGAGCAGTTCTTC
CATSGLAGGIEQFF
>TRBV13|TRBJ2-1|TRBD2|.|17
TGTGCCAGCAGCTTATCTAGCGGGAGGGCCTTGGTTTATGAGCAGTTCTTC
CASSLSSGRALVYEQFF
>TRBV30|TRBJ1-2|TRBD1|.|14
TGTGCCTGGAGTCCCGGGACAGTTCTCTATGGCTACACCTTC
CAWSPGTVLYGYTF
>TRBV19|TRBJ1-1|TRBD1|.|13
TGTGCCAGCGTCGAACACCCAGGGACCCAGGGGGTATTT
CASVEHPGTQGVF
>TRBV7-3|TRBJ2-1|TRBD2|.|16
TGTGCCAGCAGCCGCGCGGGAGTGGATGGGAGGCCTGAGCAGTTCTTC
CASSRAGVDGRPEQFF
>TRBV7-9|TRBJ2-3|TRBD1|.|16
TGTGCCAGCAGCAGCGGGACAGGGGGCGGCACAGATACGCAGTATTTT
CASSSGTGGGTDTQYF